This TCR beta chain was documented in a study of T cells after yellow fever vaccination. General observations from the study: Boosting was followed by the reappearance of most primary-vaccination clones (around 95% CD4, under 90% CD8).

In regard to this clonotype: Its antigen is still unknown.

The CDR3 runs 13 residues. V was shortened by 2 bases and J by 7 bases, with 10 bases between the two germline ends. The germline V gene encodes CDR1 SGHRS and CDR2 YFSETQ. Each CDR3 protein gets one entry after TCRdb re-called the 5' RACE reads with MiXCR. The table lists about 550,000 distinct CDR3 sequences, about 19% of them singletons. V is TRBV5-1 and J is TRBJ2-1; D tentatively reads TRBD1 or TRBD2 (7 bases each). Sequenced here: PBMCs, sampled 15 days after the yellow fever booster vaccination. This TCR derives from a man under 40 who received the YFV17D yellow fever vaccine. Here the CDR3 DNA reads TGCGCCAGCAGCTTCAGGGGGGGGAATGAGCAGTTCTTC. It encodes CASSFRGGNEQFF.